The 18 T cell receptor beta chains given below trace back to one sample, sequenced in a study of cytomegalovirus exposure and HLA in healthy donors. Primers included in the PCR were 60 Vbeta and 13 Jbeta primers. Here immunoSEQ multiplex PCR was the method, and the copy in TCRdb shows in-frame clones only, minus some. Here the sample spans some 90,000 clones, 82% being singletons. The sample was PBMCs. The receptors derive from a man aged 50 or older in good health and CMV-seronegative.

The gene calls are TRBV7-2 and TRBJ1-1; 7 positions agree with TRBD1. The CDR3 has 15 amino acids. Germline V lookup: CDR1 SGHTA, CDR2 FQGNSA. The V gene end was trimmed by 5 bases and the J gene end by 7 bases; junction bases not matched to a gene: 13. CDR3 protein: CASSMDRMAIGEAFF. The CDR3 nucleotides are TGTGCCAGCAGCATGGACAGGATGGCGATAGGTGAAGCTTTCTTT.

V usage is TRBV29-1 and J usage is TRBJ1-1; 12 nucleotides match TRBD1. The junction had 10 bases not matched to a gene; V was cut back by 5 bases and J by 0 bases. The CDR3 has 17 amino acids. Germline V gene lookup returns CDR1 SQVTM and CDR2 ANQGSEA. The CDR3 DNA follows: TGCAGCGTTTTGGGGCCAGGGACAGGGGGCGTGAACACTGAAGCTTTCTTT. This encodes CSVLGPGTGGVNTEAFF.

This clone was seen a handful of times. V usage is TRBV7-2 and J usage is TRBJ2-7; weak D call: TRBD2 (6 bases). Per germline, CDR1 SGHTA and CDR2 FQGNSA. The CDR3 has 15 amino acids. V shed 0 bases and J shed 0 bases, with 9 bases lying between them. The CDR3 loop is CASSLAAGYSYEQYF. The DNA of the CDR3 is TGTGCCAGCAGCTTAGCGGCGGGGTACTCCTACGAGCAGTACTTC.

This chain links TRBV5-1 with TRBJ2-1, with D perhaps matching TRBD1 (6 bases). The CDR3 runs 15 residues. Germline CDR1 SGHRS, CDR2 YFSETQ. V dropped 0 bases and J dropped 4 bases, with 11 bases sitting between them. The CDR3 here is CASSLEDSRYNEQFF. CDR3 in DNA: TGCGCCAGCAGCTTGGAGGACAGTAGGTACAATGAGCAGTTCTTC. Based on the CDR3 plus reference TRBV5-1 and TRBJ2-1, the full variable domain is KAGVTQTPRYLIKTRGQQVTLSCSPISGHRSVSWYQQTPGQGLQFLFEYFSETQRNKGNFPGRFSGRQFSNSRSEMNVSTLELGDSALYLCASSLEDSRYNEQFFGPGTRLTVL.

The V and J genes are TRBV25-1 and TRBJ2-1; 8 bases map to TRBD2. This CDR3 contains 15 residues. V trimming: 5 bases; J trimming: 0 bases; junction bases outside the gene matches: 3. CDR1 is MGHDK and CDR2 is SYGVNS in the germline V gene. CDR3 sequence reads: CASSPGGPSYNEQFF. The CDR3 region has the DNA TGTGCCAGCAGTCCGGGAGGGCCCTCCTACAATGAGCAGTTCTTC.

The chain links TRBV2 to TRBJ1-2, with TRBD1 matching over 7 bases. This CDR3 is built from 12 residues. From germline, CDR1 is SNHLY and CDR2 FYNNEI. The CDR3 sequence: CATGADSYGYTF. CDR3 sequence (DNA): TGTGCTACAGGGGCGGATAGCTATGGCTACACCTTC.

The CDR3 DNA reads as TGCGCCAGCAGCGCACAGGGGGCGCCGTACGAGCAGTACTTC. Encoded protein: CASSAQGAPYEQYF. J is TRBJ2-7 and V is TRBV5-1; 9 positions agree with TRBD1. J gave up 4 bases and V 4 bases, and 6 bases lay outside the gene matches. Per germline, CDR1 SGHRS and CDR2 YFSETQ. The CDR3 has 14 amino acids.

The rearrangement joins TRBV19 to TRBJ2-3, with TRBD1 matching 7 bases. The J segment lost 8 bases and the V segment lost 10 bases, leaving 18 bases of the junction unmatched. The CDR3 has 15 amino acids. Germline lookup yields CDR1 LNHDA and CDR2 SQIVND (reference sequence). CDR3 nucleotide sequence: TGTGCCACCGCGGCTCAGGGTTACCCAGGGGGTACGCAGTATTTT. Amino acids: CATAAQGYPGGTQYF.

The chain joins TRBV7-8 to TRBJ2-5, with D possibly being TRBD1 (6 bases). The CDR3 is made up of 16 amino acids. CDR1 SGHVS and CDR2 FQNEAQ come from the germline V gene. V dropped 3 bases and J dropped 1 base, with 15 bases sitting between them. CDR3 protein: CASSFTHRAIQETQYF. The DNA of the CDR3 is TGTGCCAGCAGCTTCACCCACAGGGCGATCCAAGAGACCCAGTACTTC.

The chain couples TRBV4-2 to TRBJ1-4, with a possible D match to TRBD1 (5 bases). Trimming removed 2 bases from V and 6 bases from J, with 13 bases in between. The CDR3 contains 15 residues. Germline V gene data show CDR1 as LGHNA and CDR2 as YNFKEQ. CDR3 nucleotide sequence: TGTGCCAGCAGCCAATACCGCGGGGCATATGAAAAACTGTTTTTT. Amino acids: CASSQYRGAYEKLFF.

This clone was seen only a few times. This rearrangement joins TRBV5-1 to TRBJ2-5; D perhaps matches TRBD1 (5 bases). The last part of the DNA fits TRBJ2-7 better; the J call may be wrong. The germline CDR1 and CDR2 sequences are SGHRS and YFSETQ. CDR3 size: 14 residues. CDR3 nucleotides: TGCGCCAGCAGCTTGGTACCAGGGTCCCACGAGCAGTACTTC. Translation gives CASSLVPGSHEQYF.

This clone was detected only once. The chain is built from TRBV5-4 and TRBJ2-2; 11 nucleotides agree with TRBD1. Germline values: CDR1 SGHNT, CDR2 YYREEE (reference sequence). V lost 0 bases and J lost 3; bases outside the gene matches: 1. The CDR3 spans 16 residues. Here the CDR3 reads CASSLGGQGDTGELFF. The CDR3 nucleotides read TGTGCCAGCAGCTTGGGGGGACAGGGGGACACCGGGGAGCTGTTTTTT.

The V call is TRBV12-2, the J call TRBJ1-3. TRBV12-2 is deemed a pseudogene. The CDR3 covers 16 residues. The CDR3 spells CASRLESADLGNTIYF. The CDR3 nucleotides are TGTGCAAGTCGCTTAGAGAGTGCGGATTTAGGAAACACCATATATTTT.

This clone occurred once. The chain employs TRBV6-5 and TRBJ2-2; 7 nucleotides line up with TRBD2. This CDR3 has 14 residues. V lost 2 bases, J lost 7 bases, and 4 bases stayed unmatched. The germline gives CDR1 MNHEY, CDR2 SVGAGI. CDR3 sequence (DNA): TGTGCCAGCAGTTACGCGGGAGCGGGCGGGGAGCTGTTTTTT. This translates into CASSYAGAGGELFF.

The chain joins TRBV15 to TRBJ2-7; D is possibly TRBD1 (6 bases). The CDR3 has 16 residues. V gave up 1 base and J gave up 0 bases, with 13 bases separating them. CDR1 and CDR2 (germline): LNHNV, YYDKDF (reference sequence). CDR3 region: CATSRALDRSSYEQYF. CDR3 sequence (DNA): TGTGCCACCAGCAGAGCCCTTGACAGGTCCTCCTACGAGCAGTACTTC.

The chain carries TRBV27 and TRBJ2-1; perhaps TRBD2 as D (6 bases). The CDR3 contains 13 residues. The ends were cut back, 5 bases at V and 10 bases at J, with 15 bases in the middle. Germline V CDR1 and CDR2: MNHEY, SMNVEV (reference sequence). DNA for the CDR3: TGTGCCAGCAGTATGAACGGGACTCCCGAGCAGTTCTTC. This encodes CASSMNGTPEQFF.

This chain connects TRBV10-1 to TRBJ2-3, with 9 bases fitting TRBD2. This CDR3 has 14 amino acids. Germline V gives CDR1 WNHNN, CDR2 SYGVQD (reference sequence). V was pared by 2 bases and J by 8 bases, with 5 bases of the junction left unmatched. CDR3 DNA sequence: TGCGCCAGCAGTGAGCTAGCGGGACGGGGTACGCAGTATTTT. Translation: CASSELAGRGTQYF.

This sequence joins TRBV5-1 and TRBJ2-5, with 11 bases aligning to TRBD2. V shed 4 bases, J shed 1 base, and the junction held 9 bases outside the gene matches. The CDR3 runs 17 residues. Per the germline V gene, CDR1 is SGHRS and CDR2 is YFSETQ. The CDR3 sequence: CASSPRPSGRTQETQYF. The CDR3 nucleotides are TGCGCCAGCAGCCCCCGACCTAGCGGGAGGACCCAAGAGACCCAGTACTTC.